This TCR beta chain was sequenced for a study of blood T cell repertoires in COVID-19. The V gene end was trimmed by 5 bases and the J gene end by 3 bases; junction bases not matched to a gene: 5. Germline CDR1 MDHEN, CDR2 SYDVKM. The CDR3 runs to 15 residues. TCRdb's table, derived via immunoSEQ multiplex PCR, lists solely in-frame clones and lacks some. The table includes fewer than 200,000 clones, approximately 85% detected once. V and J are TRBV28 and TRBJ2-3; 10 positions match TRBD1. The receptor's source is a woman aged 60-75 years with COVID-19, enrolled during active disease. What was sequenced was peripheral blood. This CDR3 reads CASSTGTGETDTQYF. The CDR3 region has the DNA TGTGCCAGCAGTACCGGGACAGGGGAGACAGATACGCAGTATTTT.